One sample yielded the 31 T cell receptor beta chains listed below, sequenced in a study of cytomegalovirus exposure and HLA in healthy donors. Primers: 60 Vbeta forward and 13 Jbeta reverse. Profiling relied on immunoSEQ multiplex PCR, and the TCRdb table lists in-frame clones only, not all of them. The sample shows roughly 100,000 clones, 9.4% of them seen only once. Sequencing was performed on PBMCs. These receptors all come from a man over 45 in good health and CMV-seropositive.

This clone has more than one count but fewer than ten. V gene TRBV6-1 combines with J gene TRBJ2-1; perhaps TRBD2 as D (5 bases). Trimming shortened V by 4 bases and J by 1 base, and 8 bases separated the two germline ends. The CDR3 loop spans 14 amino acids. Germline V CDR1 and CDR2: MNHNS, SASEGT. The CDR3 spells CASSAAGSYNEQFF. The CDR3 DNA reads TGTGCCAGCAGTGCCGCGGGTTCCTACAATGAGCAGTTCTTC.

This clone occurred a few times. The rearrangement uses TRBV5-1 and TRBJ2-7; 9 bases are shared with TRBD1. In germline, CDR1 is SGHRS, CDR2 YFSETQ. CDR3 length: 16 residues. The J segment lost 4 bases and the V segment lost 7 bases, leaving 15 bases of the junction unmatched. The CDR3 nucleotides are TGCGCCAGCGAAGCTTTACCCGGGACAGGGCAATACGAGCAGTACTTC. This codes for CASEALPGTGQYEQYF.

This clone was observed a handful of times. This chain uses TRBV13 with TRBJ1-1; possibly TRBD1 for D (6 bases). The CDR3 contains 16 residues. The V gene's germline CDR1 is PRHDT and CDR2 FYEKMQ (reference sequence). V lost 0 bases and J lost 3, with 14 bases in between. CDR3 nucleotides: TGTGCCAGCAGCTTAGGTCGCTCGGGGGGGCACACTGAAGCTTTCTTT. Its translation is CASSLGRSGGHTEAFF. Variable domain in full (rest from reference TRBV13 and TRBJ1-1): AAGVIQSPRHLIKEKRETATLKCYPIPRHDTVYWYQQGPGQDPQFLISFYEKMQSDKGSIPDRFSAQQFSDYHSELNMSSLELGDSALYFCASSLGRSGGHTEAFFGQGTRLTVV.

Only a few counts were recorded for this clone. This chain joins TRBV19 and TRBJ2-5; the D gene is possibly TRBD1 (6 bases). The V end lost 4 bases, the J end lost 4 bases, and 10 bases lay between the germline ends. Germline-derived CDR1 and CDR2 are LNHDA and SQIVND (reference sequence). The CDR3 runs to 13 residues. CDR3 bases: TGTGCCAGTAGTAGGACAGCGGTAGAGACCCAGTACTTC. Its protein product is CASSRTAVETQYF.

This clone showed up just a few times. The chain couples TRBV29-1 to TRBJ2-1, with TRBD2 matching 13 bases. Germline values: CDR1 SQVTM, CDR2 ANQGSEA. The CDR3 spans 13 residues. V lost 4 bases and J lost 8; bases outside the gene matches: 2. The CDR3 DNA sequence: TGCAGCGTTGGACTAGCGGGAGGCGATGAGCAGTTCTTC. Translating it yields CSVGLAGGDEQFF.

This chain links TRBV6-5 with TRBJ1-3, with D perhaps matching TRBD1 (5 bases). The ends were cut back, 4 bases at V and 8 bases at J, with 15 bases in the middle. Looked up from germline, CDR1 is MNHEY and CDR2 is SVGAGI. CDR3 length equals 14 residues. DNA of the CDR3: TGTGCCAGCAGTTCCCCGACAGTCCTCCACACCATATATTTT. Translated, it gives CASSSPTVLHTIYF.

This clone was observed a few times. The same CDR3 arises from other DNA sequences in this sample as well. J is TRBJ2-1 and V is TRBV14, with TRBD2 matching over 10 bases. Germline V lookup: CDR1 SGHDN, CDR2 FVKESK. The CDR3 runs 16 residues. V dropped 4 bases and J dropped 3; count of bases not matched to a gene: 6. CDR3 DNA sequence: TGTGCCAGCAGCCGGCGCCTAGCGGGAGTCTACAATGAGCAGTTCTTC. It yields the protein CASSRRLAGVYNEQFF. Combining the CDR3 with reference TRBV14 and TRBJ2-1 gives the whole variable domain EAGVTQFPSHSVIEKGQTVTLRCDPISGHDNLYWYRRVMGKEIKFLLHFVKESKQDESGMPNNRFLAERTGGTYSTLKVQPAELEDSGVYFCASSRRLAGVYNEQFFGPGTRLTVL.

This clone has a handful of counts. The chain uses TRBV10-3 and TRBJ2-1; 8 bases line up with TRBD1. Trimming removed 0 bases from V and 6 bases from J; junction bases left unmatched: 1. This CDR3 region has 14 residues. The germline V gene has CDR1 ENHRY and CDR2 SYGVKD. The CDR3 loop reads CAISESGQGNEQFF. In nucleotides, the CDR3 is TGTGCCATCAGTGAGTCTGGACAGGGCAATGAGCAGTTCTTC.

V gene TRBV28 combines with J gene TRBJ1-1; no clear D gene. From germline, CDR1 is MDHEN and CDR2 SYDVKM. The CDR3 has 15 residues. Trimming stripped 5 bases from V and 11 bases from J, with 24 bases between. CDR3: CASSPAARATLGAFF. CDR3 coding DNA: TGTGCCAGCAGTCCAGCGGCGAGGGCCACCTTGGGGGCTTTCTTT.

This clone was observed many times. The chain is built from TRBV6-6 and TRBJ2-7; TRBD1 agrees at 7 bases. Trimming at V came to 5 bases and at J to 5 bases, leaving 9 bases not matched to a gene. This CDR3 has 14 residues. Germline V gene lookup returns CDR1 MNHNY and CDR2 SVGAGI (reference sequence). The DNA of the CDR3 is TGTGCCAGCAGTCCGGGACAGCTCATAAACGAGCAGTACTTC. The encoded protein is CASSPGQLINEQYF.

The chain recombines TRBV7-2 with TRBJ2-5; maybe TRBD1 (6 bases). Per germline, CDR1 SGHTA and CDR2 FQGNSA. Between the trimmed V and J ends, which lost 3 bases and 5 bases, there was a span of 16 bases. CDR3 length: 15 residues. The CDR3: CASSLRTDRWETQYF. The CDR3 DNA reads as TGTGCCAGCAGCTTGAGGACAGACAGATGGGAGACCCAGTACTTC.

This clone has more than one count but fewer than ten. The chain joins TRBV6-5 to TRBJ2-5; D not resolved. The J call may be faulty, since TRBJ2-7 better matches the DNA end. This CDR3 comprises 14 residues. Germline V gene sequence: CDR1 MNHEY, CDR2 SVGAGI. CDR3 sequence reads: CASSLNDISYEQYF. In DNA form, the CDR3 reads TGTGCCAGCAGTTTAAACGACATCTCCTACGAGCAGTACTTC.

This clone turned up a few times. The chain recombines TRBV5-1 with TRBJ2-5, with a tentative D call TRBD1 (6 bases). This CDR3 has 14 residues. Trimming pared 4 bases from V and 3 bases from J, leaving 13 bases between. The germline gives CDR1 SGHRS, CDR2 YFSETQ. In DNA form, the CDR3 reads TGCGCCAGCAGCGAGCCGGGACAAAAAGAGACCCAGTACTTC. Translating it yields CASSEPGQKETQYF.

This clone was counted only a few times. This chain connects TRBV28 to TRBJ2-1, with 14 bases matching TRBD2. Trimming removed 5 bases from V and 9 bases from J; junction bases left unmatched: 6. The CDR3 is 15 amino acids. Germline assignment: CDR1 MDHEN and CDR2 SYDVKM. This CDR3 is CASSQGTSGSSEQFF. CDR3 nucleotide sequence: TGTGCCAGCAGTCAGGGGACTAGCGGGAGTAGTGAGCAGTTCTTC.

This clone occurred a few times. V and J are TRBV28 and TRBJ2-7; 8 nucleotides match TRBD2. This CDR3 has 15 residues. CDR1 and CDR2 from the germline V gene are MDHEN and SYDVKM. J gave up 1 base and V 9 bases, and 11 bases lay outside the gene matches. The CDR3 loop is CASVTAGGSSYEQYF. The CDR3 DNA reads TGTGCCAGTGTAACTGCGGGAGGCTCTTCCTACGAGCAGTACTTC.

This clone was found a few times. The J gene is TRBJ2-7, the V gene TRBV10-3; D is unclear. This CDR3 spans 14 amino acids. Germline V gene data show CDR1 as ENHRY and CDR2 as SYGVKD. V lost 4 bases and J lost 4, with 14 bases in between. The CDR3 loop is CAISGEEPRYEQYF. The CDR3 DNA follows: TGTGCCATCAGTGGAGAGGAACCGAGATACGAGCAGTACTTC.

V gene TRBV18 combines with J gene TRBJ2-2; the match to TRBD1 covers 7 bases. From germline, CDR1 is KGHSH and CDR2 LQKENI. CDR3 length: 16 residues. V was pared by 6 bases and J by 1 base, with 8 bases of the junction left unmatched. The CDR3 coding sequence is TGTGCCAGCTCCCTGGGACAGCCGCTGAACACCGGGGAGCTGTTTTTT. Translation: CASSLGQPLNTGELFF.

The chain uses TRBV19 and TRBJ2-1; 10 bases align to TRBD2. The CDR3 is 17 residues long. Germline V gives CDR1 LNHDA, CDR2 SQIVND (reference sequence). Germline trimming cut 1 base from V and 4 bases from J; bases unmatched to any gene: 7. CDR3 nucleotides: TGTGCCAGTAGTATAGTCGCTGTAGCGGGAGGTTACAATGAGCAGTTCTTC. It encodes CASSIVAVAGGYNEQFF.

The chain has TRBV7-9 and TRBJ2-1; 7 nucleotides align to TRBD1. The germline V gene encodes CDR1 SEHNR and CDR2 FQNEAQ (reference sequence). The ends lost 5 bases at V and 2 bases at J; junction bases unmatched: 6. This CDR3 is built from 15 residues. The CDR3 bases are TGTGCCAGCAGCCTACAGACAGGGCCCTACAATGAGCAGTTCTTC. Amino acid sequence: CASSLQTGPYNEQFF.

This clone was detected a few times. This chain uses TRBV27 with TRBJ2-1; TRBD1 matches 7 bases. The V gene end was trimmed by 5 bases and the J gene end by 5 bases; junction bases not matched to a gene: 9. There are 15 residues in the CDR3. Germline assignment: CDR1 MNHEY and CDR2 SMNVEV (reference sequence). DNA for the CDR3: TGTGCCAGCAGTATCGATGGGGACAGAAACAATGAGCAGTTCTTC. Its translation is CASSIDGDRNNEQFF.

The chain combines TRBV30 with TRBJ1-6, with D perhaps matching TRBD1 (5 bases). The germline V gene has CDR1 GTSNPN and CDR2 SVGIG (reference sequence). The CDR3 is 15 amino acids. Trimming pared 1 base from V and 6 bases from J, leaving 13 bases between. CDR3 bases: TGTGCCTGGAGTGGAAAGGGACTGTTTAATTCACCCCTCCACTTT. Translation: CAWSGKGLFNSPLHF.

The CDR3 region has the DNA TGTGCCTATCGAACCAGACAGGTGGACAATGAGCAGTTCTTC. This gives the protein CAYRTRQVDNEQFF. The chain recombines TRBV30 with TRBJ2-1, with TRBD1 as a possible D gene (6 bases). Germline V gives CDR1 GTSNPN, CDR2 SVGIG (reference sequence). The CDR3 has 14 residues. Trimming took 7 bases from V and 5 from J, leaving 18 bases between them.

This clone came up a few times. The CDR3, as DNA: TGTGCCAGCAGCTTGGACGGACAGGCGGCCGAGCAGTACTTC. Its translation is CASSLDGQAAEQYF. The V call is TRBV5-4, the J call TRBJ2-7, with TRBD1 matching 7 bases. V trimming: 0 bases; J trimming: 6 bases; junction bases outside the gene matches: 6. The CDR3 totals 14 residues. Germline lookup yields CDR1 SGHNT and CDR2 YYREEE (reference sequence).

This clone showed up just a few times. J is TRBJ2-7 and V is TRBV28; D is possibly TRBD2 (5 bases). Per germline, CDR1 MDHEN and CDR2 SYDVKM. This CDR3 comprises 16 residues. Trimming stripped 7 bases from V and 3 bases from J, with 22 bases between. The chain's CDR3 is CASTLTSWGEGYEQYF. DNA of the CDR3: TGTGCCAGCACTCTTACCTCCTGGGGAGAAGGCTACGAGCAGTACTTC.

The chain couples TRBV18 to TRBJ2-1; 7 bases fit TRBD1. The CDR3 loop spans 17 amino acids. With V trimmed by 3 bases and J by 0 bases, 8 bases remained unmatched. Germline V gene lookup returns CDR1 KGHSH and CDR2 LQKENI. The CDR3 DNA is TGTGCCAGCTCACCCCCAGGGGGTAAGCCCTCCTACAATGAGCAGTTCTTC. Residues: CASSPPGGKPSYNEQFF. Full variable domain (rest looked up from reference TRBV18 and TRBJ2-1): NAGVMQNPRHLVRRRGQEARLRCSPMKGHSHVYWYRQLPEEGLKFMVYLQKENIIDESGMPKERFSAEFPKEGPSILRIQQVVRGDSAAYFCASSPPGGKPSYNEQFFGPGTRLTVL.

This clone was observed a handful of times. The chain is built from TRBV19 and TRBJ1-2; 10 bases agree with TRBD1. Germline V CDR1 and CDR2: LNHDA, SQIVND (reference sequence). The V segment lost 1 base and the J segment 3 bases; nucleotides outside the gene matches: 5. CDR3 size: 16 residues. CDR3 in amino acids: CASSIARDRGYYGYTF. Written as DNA, the CDR3 is TGTGCCAGTAGTATAGCCCGGGACAGGGGTTACTATGGCTACACCTTC.

The rearrangement joins TRBV2 to TRBJ2-3, with TRBD2 matching 7 bases. CDR1 and CDR2 (germline): SNHLY, FYNNEI. CDR3 length: 16 amino acids. V lost 8 bases to trimming and J lost 2 bases; unmatched junction nucleotides: 13. CDR3 in amino acids: CASLALGGSNTDTQYF. In DNA, the CDR3 is TGTGCCAGCTTGGCCTTGGGCGGGAGCAACACAGATACGCAGTATTTT.

V is TRBV7-9 and J is TRBJ1-1, with 7 bases identical to TRBD1. The CDR3 covers 17 residues. V shed 4 bases and J 3 bases; nucleotides not matched to a gene: 14. CDR1 and CDR2 from the germline V gene are SEHNR and FQNEAQ (reference sequence). The CDR3, as DNA: TGTGCCAGCAGCTCCCCTTTGAACAGGGGTTTGGACACTGAAGCTTTCTTT. It encodes CASSSPLNRGLDTEAFF.

This clone occurred many times. The chain uses TRBV10-3 and TRBJ1-6, with 9 bases fitting TRBD1. Trimming cost V 8 bases and J 9 bases; bases outside gene matches: 5. The CDR3 is 13 residues long. The germline CDR1 and CDR2 sequences are ENHRY and SYGVKD. This chain's CDR3 is CAIRDRVFSPLHF. DNA for the CDR3: TGTGCCATCCGGGACAGGGTTTTTTCACCCCTCCACTTT.

This clone was seen a few times. The rearrangement uses TRBV7-9 and TRBJ1-6; 7 bases are a match to TRBD1. The V gene's germline CDR1 is SEHNR and CDR2 FQNEAQ (reference sequence). The CDR3 is 14 amino acids. With V trimmed by 4 bases and J by 6 bases, 3 bases remained unmatched. CDR3 loop: CASSSHRGNSPLHF. CDR3 DNA sequence: TGTGCCAGCAGCTCCCACAGGGGTAATTCACCCCTCCACTTT.

This clone was seen a few times. The V and J genes are TRBV29-1 and TRBJ2-7, with TRBD2 matching over 12 bases. Germline CDR1 is SQVTM and CDR2 is ANQGSEA. The CDR3 is 14 amino acids. V gave up 4 bases and J gave up 3 bases; unmatched junction bases: 4. The CDR3 loop reads CSVGSTSGSYEQYF. The CDR3 DNA follows: TGCAGCGTTGGTTCGACTAGCGGGAGCTACGAGCAGTACTTC.